This entry describes one TCR beta chain. This record belongs to a study of blood T cell repertoires in COVID-19. Turning to the study itself: The samples span acute and convalescent COVID-19 from the United States, Italy and Spain. Sample material is recorded as cDNA or gDNA derived from T cells, B-cell-depleted T cells, or PBMCs.

Trimming stripped 6 bases from V and 7 bases from J, with 19 bases between. Germline CDR1 is LNHDA and CDR2 is SQIVND (reference sequence). The CDR3 totals 16 residues. Authors' processing steps: Estimation of nucleated cell counts relied on the amplification of reference gene primers. TCRdb's copy holds only in-frame clones and misses some; the assay was immunoSEQ multiplex PCR. D and trimming were read from the DNA, whereas the V and J calls and clone size are those reported in that table. The sample holds 180,000 or so clones, about four fifths seen once. The TCR sequence derives from a human donor with acute or convalescent COVID-19. The donor label of this sample is uncertain. V usage is TRBV19 and J usage is TRBJ1-6; tentatively, D is TRBD1 (6 bases). The specimen sequenced was peripheral blood. CDR3: CASRLLGAVSNSPLHF. Here the CDR3 DNA reads TGTGCCAGTAGGCTATTGGGGGCGGTGAGCAATTCACCCCTCCACTTT.